The T cell receptor beta chain under discussion was sequenced for a study of blood T cells in healthy people across ages. Study-level information: In model experiments, template switching was able to capture about one barcoded beta molecule for every two T cells that were present.

Germline CDR1 and CDR2: MDHEN and SYDVKM. The CDR3 has 15 amino acids. Trimming took off 4 bases at V and 3 bases at J, with 16 bases between the two ends. The authors ran a second PCR of 7 to 11 cycles using a sample-barcoded 5' primer and a J-beta primer mix. Researchers report that a template-switch adaptor with 12 random nucleotides tagged each cDNA molecule. Per sample, CDR3-containing paired-end reads numbered at least 2.5 million. From the 5' RACE reads, TCRdb called clonotypes with MiXCR, one entry per CDR3 protein. The sample records approximately 670,000 distinct CDR3 sequences, less than 45% being singletons.

The clonotype was recovered from an older man in good health. The gene calls are TRBV28 and TRBJ2-7; TRBD2 might be the D (6 bases). The sequenced material came from blood. CDR3 protein: CASSSRALADYEQYF. CDR3 nucleotide sequence: TGTGCCAGCAGTTCTAGGGCCTTAGCGGACTACGAGCAGTACTTC.